This TCR beta chain was identified in a study of blood T cells in healthy people across ages. Together with a sample-barcoded 5' primer, a J-beta primer mix was included in a second PCR lasting roughly 6 to 12 cycles. Researchers report that a template-switch adaptor with 12 random nucleotides tagged each cDNA molecule. TCRdb reprocessed the 5' RACE reads via MiXCR and lists one record per CDR3 protein. The sample holds approximately 2,000,000 distinct CDR3 sequences, about two fifths seen once. Whole-study findings and limits: Lack of knowledge of donor CMV status possibly confounded expanded clonotype changes.

Of note for this clonotype: What it binds is not known.

Germline-derived CDR1 and CDR2 are SGHRS and YFSETQ. V dropped 0 bases and J dropped 8 bases, with 11 bases sitting between them. This CDR3 contains 13 residues. This rearrangement joins TRBV5-1 to TRBJ1-2; D gene unclear. The material sequenced was blood. The receptor comes from a human donor in good health. The CDR3 sequence is CASSLGVELGYTF. The CDR3, as DNA: TGCGCCAGCAGCTTGGGTGTTGAACTAGGCTACACCTTC.